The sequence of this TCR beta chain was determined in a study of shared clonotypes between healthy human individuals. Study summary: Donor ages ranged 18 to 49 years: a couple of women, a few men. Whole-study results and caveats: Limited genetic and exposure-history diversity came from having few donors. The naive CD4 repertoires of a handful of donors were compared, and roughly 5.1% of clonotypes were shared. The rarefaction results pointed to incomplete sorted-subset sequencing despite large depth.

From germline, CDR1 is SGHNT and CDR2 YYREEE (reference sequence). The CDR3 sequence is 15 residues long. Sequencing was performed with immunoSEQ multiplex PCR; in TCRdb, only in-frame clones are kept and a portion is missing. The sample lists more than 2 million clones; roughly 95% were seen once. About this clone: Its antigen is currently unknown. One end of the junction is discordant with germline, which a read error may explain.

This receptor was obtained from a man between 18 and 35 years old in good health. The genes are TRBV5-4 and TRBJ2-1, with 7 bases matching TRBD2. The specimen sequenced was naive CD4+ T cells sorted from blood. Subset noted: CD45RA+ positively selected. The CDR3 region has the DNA TGTGCCAGCAGCTCCGGGGGGACGTTGTACACTGAGCAGTTCTTC. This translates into CASSSGGTLYTEQFF. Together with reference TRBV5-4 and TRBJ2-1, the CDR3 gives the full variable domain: ETGVTQSPTHLIKTRGQQVTLRCSSQSGHNTVSWYQQALGQGPQFIFQYYREEENGRGNFPPRFSGLQFPNYSSELNVNALELDDSALYLCASSSGGTLYTEQFFGPGTRLTVL.